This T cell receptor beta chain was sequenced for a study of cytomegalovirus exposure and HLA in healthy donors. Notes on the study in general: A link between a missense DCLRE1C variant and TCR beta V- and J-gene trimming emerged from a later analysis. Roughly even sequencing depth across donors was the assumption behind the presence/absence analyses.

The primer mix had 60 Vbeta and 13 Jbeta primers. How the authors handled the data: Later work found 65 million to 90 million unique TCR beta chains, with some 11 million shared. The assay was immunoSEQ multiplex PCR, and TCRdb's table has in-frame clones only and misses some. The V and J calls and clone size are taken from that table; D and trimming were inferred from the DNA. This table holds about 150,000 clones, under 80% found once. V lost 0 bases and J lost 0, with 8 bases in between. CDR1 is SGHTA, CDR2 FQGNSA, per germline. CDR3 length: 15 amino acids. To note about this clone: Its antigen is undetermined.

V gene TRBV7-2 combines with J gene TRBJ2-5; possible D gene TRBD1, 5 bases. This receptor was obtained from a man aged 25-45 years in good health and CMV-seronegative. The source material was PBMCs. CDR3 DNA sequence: TGTGCCAGCAGCTTAGCGTTCAGGGACCAAGAGACCCAGTACTTC. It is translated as CASSLAFRDQETQYF.